These 25 T cell receptor beta chains were all obtained from the same sample, sequenced in a study of T cell repertoires in ileal Crohn's disease. TCRdb keeps only in-frame clones here, not all; method: immunoSEQ multiplex PCR. The sample lists 14,000 or so clones, under 90% occurring once. The sequencing input was ileal tissue. Source of these receptors: an adult with Crohn's disease.

By sample fraction, this clone is medium-sized. The chain carries TRBV9 and TRBJ1-3; no clear D gene. Per the germline V gene, CDR1 is SGDLS and CDR2 is YYNGEE. The V gene lost 0 bases and the J gene lost 0 bases, with 4 bases spanning the gap. The CDR3 is made up of 14 amino acids. The CDR3 bases are TGTGCCAGCAGCGTAGGGAGCTCTGGAAACACCATATATTTT. It yields the protein CASSVGSSGNTIYF.

The chain employs TRBV23-1 and TRBJ2-3, with D possibly matching TRBD2 (5 bases). TRBV23-1 is designated an ORF whose function remains uncertain. This CDR3 region has 13 residues. The germline V and J ends were trimmed by 0 bases and 5 bases, with 6 bases remaining between them. CDR3 residues: CASSQSRVDTQYF. The CDR3 nucleotides are TGCGCCAGCAGTCAATCGCGGGTAGATACGCAGTATTTT.

The chain recombines TRBV6-6 with TRBJ1-2, with D possibly being TRBD1 (6 bases). This CDR3 contains 13 residues. The V gene lost 4 bases and the J gene lost 6 bases, with 12 bases spanning the gap. Germline-derived CDR1 and CDR2 are MNHNY and SVGAGI (reference sequence). The CDR3 DNA reads as TGTGCCAGCAGTTCAGTGAGGGGGAATGGCTACACCTTC. This codes for CASSSVRGNGYTF.

V and J are TRBV7-2 and TRBJ1-1; TRBD1 matches at 7 bases. The CDR3 spans 16 residues. CDR1 is SGHTA, CDR2 FQGNSA, per germline. V lost 1 base, J lost 0 bases, and 5 bases stayed unmatched. The CDR3 DNA is TGTGCCAGCAGCTTAGAACAGGGGATACTGAACACTGAAGCTTTCTTT. It specifies CASSLEQGILNTEAFF.

This clone was seen more than once but under ten times. The rearrangement links TRBV27 to TRBJ1-1; D is possibly TRBD1 (5 bases). The CDR3 runs to 14 residues. Looked up from germline, CDR1 is MNHEY and CDR2 is SMNVEV (reference sequence). V was trimmed by 3 bases and J by 5 bases, leaving 13 bases between them. CDR3 amino acids: CASSLTTGGTEAFF. In DNA form, the CDR3 reads TGTGCCAGCAGTTTGACCACGGGGGGGACTGAAGCTTTCTTT.

V and J are TRBV5-6 and TRBJ1-2, with unresolved D. Trimming took 0 bases from V and 4 from J, leaving 22 bases between them. The CDR3 length is 18 residues. From germline, CDR1 is SGHDT and CDR2 YYEEEE. For the CDR3, the DNA is TGTGCCAGCAGCTTGGCCGGAGCGGCAGTTCAAGGGAGCTATGGCTACACCTTC. Protein sequence: CASSLAGAAVQGSYGYTF.

This clone was recorded a few times. The chain combines TRBV28 with TRBJ2-1, with TRBD1 identical over 8 bases. J was trimmed by 2 bases and V by 1 base; bases with no gene match: 4. CDR3 length equals 16 residues. Germline V lookup: CDR1 MDHEN, CDR2 SYDVKM. The CDR3 coding sequence is TGTGCCAGCAGTTTATATGAGGACAGGGCCTACAATGAGCAGTTCTTC. Amino acid sequence: CASSLYEDRAYNEQFF.

The rearrangement uses TRBV30 and TRBJ1-5; D remains ambiguous. V shed 2 bases and J shed 7 bases, with 12 bases lying between them. The CDR3 consists of 13 residues. Germline V CDR1 and CDR2: GTSNPN, SVGIG (reference sequence). CDR3 sequence: CAWSRTGGQPQHF. CDR3 DNA: TGTGCCTGGAGTCGTACGGGAGGCCAGCCCCAGCATTTT.

This chain links TRBV5-1 with TRBJ1-1, with D perhaps matching TRBD1 (6 bases). Germline CDR1 is SGHRS and CDR2 is YFSETQ. CDR3 size: 15 residues. Trimming removed 3 bases at V and 4 bases at J, with 16 bases between. The CDR3 protein is CASSWGQVGSTEAFF. In DNA, the CDR3 is TGCGCCAGCAGCTGGGGGCAAGTGGGGTCCACTGAAGCTTTCTTT.

The chain links TRBV5-1 to TRBJ2-2; 9 bases map to TRBD2. The CDR3 runs to 15 residues. Germline V CDR1 and CDR2: SGHRS, YFSETQ. Unmatched junction bases numbered 4, after V lost 3 bases and J lost 4 bases. DNA for the CDR3: TGCGCCAGCAGCTCGACTAGCGGTACCACCGGGGAGCTGTTTTTT. As protein: CASSSTSGTTGELFF.

CDR3 residues: CASSLLGGGLYGYTF. For the CDR3, the DNA is TGTGCCAGTAGCCTCCTTGGGGGGGGCCTCTATGGCTACACCTTC. V gene TRBV19 combines with J gene TRBJ1-2; TRBD1 is a possible D gene (6 bases). The germline CDR1 and CDR2 sequences are LNHDA and SQIVND (reference sequence). The CDR3 length is 15 residues. The V end lost 6 bases, the J end lost 4 bases, and 18 bases lay between the germline ends.

V is TRBV7-3 and J is TRBJ2-3; 8 bases agree with TRBD2. Per germline, CDR1 SGHTA and CDR2 FQGTGA. The CDR3 is 16 amino acids. The junction had 4 bases not matched to a gene; V was cut back by 1 base and J by 1 base. Written as DNA, the CDR3 is TGTGCCAGCAGCTTAAACGGCGGGGGGCGCACAGATACGCAGTATTTT. It codes for CASSLNGGGRTDTQYF.

The chain carries TRBV11-1 and TRBJ2-3; a possible D gene is TRBD1 (6 bases). CDR1 is SGHAT and CDR2 is FQDESV in the germline V gene (reference sequence). The V end lost 5 bases, the J end lost 3 bases, and 18 bases lay between the germline ends. The length of the CDR3 is 16 residues. The CDR3 DNA sequence: TGTGCCAGCAGCATGTTCACAGGGCCTAGAACAGATACGCAGTATTTT. Translated, it gives CASSMFTGPRTDTQYF.

This chain links TRBV19 with TRBJ2-2; TRBD1 aligns across 9 bases. Germline V CDR1 and CDR2: LNHDA, SQIVND (reference sequence). CDR3 length equals 15 residues. Losses at the gene ends were 6 bases for V and 5 bases for J; bases not matched to a gene: 7. This CDR3 reads CASSPQGARTGELFF. The CDR3 nucleotides read TGTGCCAGTAGCCCACAGGGGGCGAGAACCGGGGAGCTGTTTTTT. Using reference TRBV19 and TRBJ2-2 for the parts outside the CDR3, the full variable domain is DGGITQSPKYLFRKEGQNVTLSCEQNLNHDAMYWYRQDPGQGLRLIYYSQIVNDFQKGDIAEGYSVSREKKESFPLTVTSAQKNPTAFYLCASSPQGARTGELFFGEGSRLTVL.

This clone was counted only a few times. The chain employs TRBV19 and TRBJ2-3; 8 positions agree with TRBD1. J lost 5 bases, V lost 5 bases, and 6 bases had no gene match. This CDR3 contains 14 residues. Germline-derived CDR1 and CDR2 are LNHDA and SQIVND (reference sequence). The CDR3 region is CASSPGQGVDTQYF. The CDR3 DNA is TGTGCCAGTAGTCCCGGACAGGGCGTAGATACGCAGTATTTT.

J is TRBJ1-4 and V is TRBV6-1, with 7 bases that match TRBD1. The CDR3 is made up of 14 amino acids. The germline gives CDR1 MNHNS, CDR2 SASEGT. Trimming removed 5 bases from V and 6 bases from J; junction bases left unmatched: 6. Here the CDR3 reads CASSKGGTDEKLFF. CDR3 coding DNA: TGTGCCAGCAGTAAAGGGGGGACAGATGAAAAACTGTTTTTT.

The count of this clone is one. CDR3 DNA sequence: TGTGCCAGCAGGCCGGACAGGCAGTGGGGGGAGCAGTACTTC. It is translated as CASRPDRQWGEQYF. The chain is built from TRBV6-5 and TRBJ2-7; 7 bases line up with TRBD1. After removal of 6 bases from V and 7 bases from J, the junction contained 12 bases not matched to a gene. CDR3 length: 14 residues. CDR1 is MNHEY and CDR2 is SVGAGI in the germline V gene.

There are a few counts of this clone. CDR3 sequence (DNA): TGTGCCAGCGGCGTCTGGGTGAGAGGCCGAACTGAAAAACTGTTTTTT. Residues: CASGVWVRGRTEKLFF. V usage is TRBV7-9 and J usage is TRBJ1-4; D is unclear. In germline, CDR1 is SEHNR, CDR2 FQNEAQ (reference sequence). CDR3 length equals 16 residues. V dropped 8 bases and J dropped 7 bases, with 23 bases sitting between them.

V is TRBV7-2 and J is TRBJ2-7, with a possible D match to TRBD2 (5 bases). The CDR3 has 14 amino acids. The germline gives CDR1 SGHTA, CDR2 FQGNSA. The V gene lost 5 bases and the J gene lost 6 bases, with 17 bases spanning the gap. The CDR3 is CASSPTLGSAEQYF. The CDR3 DNA reads as TGTGCCAGCAGCCCTACACTAGGTTCGGCCGAGCAGTACTTC.

This chain joins TRBV5-1 and TRBJ2-3, with 11 bases identical to TRBD2. The CDR3 has 19 residues. Germline CDR1 is SGHRS and CDR2 is YFSETQ. With 0 bases clipped from V and 0 bases from J, the junction kept 9 bases outside the gene matches. CDR3 bases: TGCGCCAGCAGCTTGGTGGTTAGCGGGAGGGGAACTAGCACAGATACGCAGTATTTT. This encodes CASSLVVSGRGTSTDTQYF.

The genes are TRBV7-2 and TRBJ2-1, with 9 positions matching TRBD1. Germline CDR1 and CDR2: SGHTA and FQGNSA. The CDR3 length is 15 residues. The J segment lost 4 bases and the V segment lost 5 bases, leaving 6 bases of the junction unmatched. Here the CDR3 reads CASSPGQGTYNEQFF. The CDR3 DNA is TGTGCCAGCAGCCCTGGACAGGGGACGTACAATGAGCAGTTCTTC. The full variable domain, in which reference TRBV7-2 and TRBJ2-1 provide the parts outside the CDR3, is GAGVSQSPSNKVTEKGKDVELRCDPISGHTALYWYRQSLGQGLEFLIYFQGNSAPDKSGLPSDRFSAERTGGSVSTLTIQRTQQEDSAVYLCASSPGQGTYNEQFFGPGTRLTVL.

V usage is TRBV2 and J usage is TRBJ2-1; 14 positions agree with TRBD2. There are 15 residues in the CDR3. Germline V gene data show CDR1 as SNHLY and CDR2 as FYNNEI. The V gene end was trimmed by 4 bases and the J gene end by 8 bases; junction bases not matched to a gene: 4. In DNA form, the CDR3 reads TGTGCCAGCAGTGGACTAGCGGGAGGGCCCTATGAGCAGTTCTTC. It is translated as CASSGLAGGPYEQFF.

This clone was seen more than once but under ten times. The V call is TRBV7-9, the J call TRBJ1-2; D is uncertain. V was cut by 5 bases and J by 5 bases, with 21 bases left in between. This CDR3 is 16 amino acids long. Germline values: CDR1 SEHNR, CDR2 FQNEAQ (reference sequence). The CDR3, as DNA: TGTGCCAGCAGCCGTCCGGGAGGCAATTGGGGATATGGCTACACCTTC. It codes for CASSRPGGNWGYGYTF.

The chain recombines TRBV6-4 with TRBJ2-3; TRBD2 agrees at 9 bases. This CDR3 contains 15 residues. The V gene's germline CDR1 is MRHNA and CDR2 SNTAGT. Trimming at V came to 10 bases and at J to 5 bases, leaving 13 bases not matched to a gene. CDR3 sequence: CATARTSEKGDTQYF. CDR3 sequence (DNA): TGTGCCACCGCCCGGACTAGCGAAAAGGGAGATACGCAGTATTTT.

V and J are TRBV5-6 and TRBJ1-2; 11 nucleotides align to TRBD1. Trimming cost V 3 bases and J 8 bases; bases outside gene matches: 15. The CDR3 spans 17 residues. Germline CDR1 and CDR2: SGHDT and YYEEEE. DNA for the CDR3: TGTGCCAGCAGCTGGGGTACGGCGGACAGGGGGCGGTCGGGCTACACCTTC. This sequence encodes CASSWGTADRGRSGYTF.